These 21 T cell receptor beta chains came from one sample sequenced in a study of shared clonotypes between healthy human individuals. In the naive CD8 group, cells lacked CD45RO and were positively selected for CCR7, so terminally differentiated effector memory CD45RA+ cells were left out. The assay was immunoSEQ multiplex PCR, and TCRdb's table has in-frame clones only and misses some. The sample carries 550,000 to 650,000 clones, roughly 96% recorded once. Specimen: naive CD8+ T cells sorted from blood. The receptors here all came from a woman in her 30s in good health.

This sequence joins TRBV6-1 and TRBJ2-1; weak D call: TRBD2 (6 bases). Germline V lookup: CDR1 MNHNS, CDR2 SASEGT. Deletions cut 3 bases from V and 3 bases from J, with 12 bases between. The CDR3 covers 15 residues. CDR3: CASSERGSLYNEQFF. CDR3 DNA: TGTGCCAGCAGTGAGCGGGGTTCTCTCTACAATGAGCAGTTCTTC.

This rearrangement joins TRBV28 to TRBJ1-5; D perhaps matches TRBD1 (5 bases). In germline, CDR1 is MDHEN, CDR2 SYDVKM. V dropped 7 bases and J dropped 1 base, with 17 bases sitting between them. The CDR3 runs to 16 residues. This chain's CDR3 is CASTLGEGTSNQPQHF. CDR3 DNA sequence: TGTGCCAGCACCCTGGGGGAGGGAACAAGCAATCAGCCCCAGCATTTT.

The chain couples TRBV7-2 to TRBJ1-1; D is undetermined. CDR1 is SGHTA, CDR2 FQGNSA, per germline. V was shortened by 5 bases and J by 4 bases, with 11 bases between the two germline ends. The CDR3 runs 13 residues. The CDR3 DNA follows: TGTGCCAGCAGCCTAAACCCTGGCACTGAAGCTTTCTTT. This translates into CASSLNPGTEAFF. Supplemented by reference TRBV7-2 and TRBJ1-1, the full variable domain reads GAGVSQSPSNKVTEKGKDVELRCDPISGHTALYWYRQSLGQGLEFLIYFQGNSAPDKSGLPSDRFSAERTGGSVSTLTIQRTQQEDSAVYLCASSLNPGTEAFFGQGTRLTVV.

This chain connects TRBV10-1 to TRBJ2-1; unclear D gene. The CDR3 length is 13 residues. Germline V CDR1 and CDR2: WNHNN, SYGVQD (reference sequence). The ends were cut back, 0 bases at V and 7 bases at J, with 7 bases in the middle. For the CDR3, the DNA is TGCGCCAGCAGTGAGTCTTCGGAGAATGAGCAGTTCTTC. It codes for CASSESSENEQFF.

The V gene is TRBV6-6, the J gene TRBJ2-3; no clear D gene. The germline gives CDR1 MNHNY, CDR2 SVGAGI (reference sequence). With 5 bases removed from V and 4 bases from J, the gap between germline ends came to 10 bases. The CDR3 totals 13 residues. CDR3 DNA sequence: TGTGCCAGCAGTGTTGTGAGAGCAGATACGCAGTATTTT. Amino acids: CASSVVRADTQYF.

The chain joins TRBV6-5 to TRBJ2-2, with TRBD2 identical over 10 bases. The J segment lost 9 bases and the V segment lost 0 bases, leaving 4 bases of the junction unmatched. Germline V CDR1 and CDR2: MNHEY, SVGAGI. The length of the CDR3 is 15 residues. CDR3 coding DNA: TGTGCCAGCAGTTACTCAGCGGGAGGGCCAAGGGAGCTGTTTTTT. Translating it yields CASSYSAGGPRELFF.

The chain uses TRBV15 and TRBJ2-3; a possible D gene is TRBD2 (5 bases). Germline assignment: CDR1 LNHNV and CDR2 YYDKDF (reference sequence). The CDR3 has 16 residues. Trimming took off 0 bases at V and 0 bases at J, with 10 bases between the two ends. CDR3 in DNA: TGTGCCACCAGCAGAGATTGGGGAGTTAGCACAGATACGCAGTATTTT. It is translated as CATSRDWGVSTDTQYF. Filled out from reference TRBV15 and TRBJ2-3, the complete variable domain reads DAMVIQNPRYQVTQFGKPVTLSCSQTLNHNVMYWYQQKSSQAPKLLFHYYDKDFNNEADTPDNFQSRRPNTSFCFLDIRSPGLGDTAMYLCATSRDWGVSTDTQYFGPGTRLTVL.

This chain connects TRBV7-2 to TRBJ2-7; D remains unclear. Germline lookup yields CDR1 SGHTA and CDR2 FQGNSA. This CDR3 contains 11 residues. Deletions cut 5 bases from V and 4 bases from J, with 6 bases between. The CDR3 DNA reads as TGTGCCAGCAGCGAGACGTACGAGCAGTACTTC. As protein: CASSETYEQYF. Variable domain in full (rest from reference TRBV7-2 and TRBJ2-7): GAGVSQSPSNKVTEKGKDVELRCDPISGHTALYWYRQSLGQGLEFLIYFQGNSAPDKSGLPSDRFSAERTGGSVSTLTIQRTQQEDSAVYLCASSETYEQYFGPGTRLTVT.

The V and J genes are TRBV30 and TRBJ2-7; D ambiguous. V lost 2 bases and J 5 bases, leaving 10 bases between the germline ends. CDR3 length: 12 residues. CDR1 GTSNPN and CDR2 SVGIG come from the germline V gene (reference sequence). The CDR3 region is CAWSRGDHEQYF. The CDR3 nucleotides are TGTGCCTGGAGTCGTGGAGATCACGAGCAGTACTTC. Variable domain in full (rest from reference TRBV30 and TRBJ2-7): SQTIHQWPATLVQPVGSPLSLECTVEGTSNPNLYWYRQAAGRGLQLLFYSVGIGQISSEVPQNLSASRPQDRQFILSSKKLLLSDSGFYLCAWSRGDHEQYFGPGTRLTVT.

V and J are TRBV9 and TRBJ2-1, with TRBD1 matching 8 bases. With V trimmed by 4 bases and J by 5 bases, 2 bases remained unmatched. The CDR3 is 13 residues long. The germline gives CDR1 SGDLS, CDR2 YYNGEE. The CDR3 DNA reads as TGTGCCAGCAGCCCGGACAGGGACAATGAGCAGTTCTTC. Translated, it gives CASSPDRDNEQFF.

In regard to this clone: This same CDR3 is encoded by further DNA sequences in the sample. The chain uses TRBV27 and TRBJ2-5, with D possibly called TRBD1 or TRBD2 (5 bases each). Germline values: CDR1 MNHEY, CDR2 SMNVEV (reference sequence). The CDR3 loop spans 11 amino acids. The ends were cut back, 5 bases at V and 11 bases at J, with 12 bases in the middle. This CDR3 is CASSQGGEQYF. DNA for the CDR3: TGTGCCAGCAGTCAGGGTGGGGAGCAGTACTTC.

This chain joins TRBV15 and TRBJ2-3, with D perhaps matching TRBD1 (5 bases). With 3 bases removed from V and 2 bases from J, the gap between germline ends came to 15 bases. The CDR3 totals 16 residues. Per the germline V gene, CDR1 is LNHNV and CDR2 is YYDKDF (reference sequence). CDR3 sequence reads: CATSSLETVSTDTQYF. As DNA, the CDR3 is TGTGCCACCAGCAGCCTAGAGACAGTCTCCACAGATACGCAGTATTTT. The full variable domain, in which reference TRBV15 and TRBJ2-3 provide the parts outside the CDR3, is DAMVIQNPRYQVTQFGKPVTLSCSQTLNHNVMYWYQQKSSQAPKLLFHYYDKDFNNEADTPDNFQSRRPNTSFCFLDIRSPGLGDTAMYLCATSSLETVSTDTQYFGPGTRLTVL.

This chain connects TRBV7-9 to TRBJ2-3; TRBD1 matches at 8 bases. Trimming at V came to 5 bases and at J to 5 bases, leaving 12 bases not matched to a gene. Germline V gene sequence: CDR1 SEHNR, CDR2 FQNEAQ (reference sequence). CDR3 length: 16 amino acids. CDR3 bases: TGTGCCAGCAGCCAATGGACAGGGAAGTCCCGAGATACGCAGTATTTT. The encoded protein is CASSQWTGKSRDTQYF.

The chain has TRBV7-9 and TRBJ2-7; D is unclear. CDR3 length: 15 amino acids. The germline V gene encodes CDR1 SEHNR and CDR2 FQNEAQ (reference sequence). Trimming took off 4 bases at V and 2 bases at J, with 15 bases between the two ends. The CDR3 region has the DNA TGTGCCAGCAGCTCTCTCATGAAACCACCCTACGAGCAGTACTTC. Residues: CASSSLMKPPYEQYF.

The gene calls are TRBV29-1 and TRBJ2-7; possibly TRBD1 for D (5 bases). Germline V gene data show CDR1 as SQVTM and CDR2 as ANQGSEA. V lost 0 bases to trimming and J lost 4 bases, with 16 bases between them. This CDR3 comprises 15 residues. CDR3 amino acids: CSVEDKTAPIYEQYF. CDR3 nucleotide sequence: TGCAGCGTTGAAGACAAGACAGCCCCGATTTACGAGCAGTACTTC.

V is TRBV5-6 and J is TRBJ2-1, with 10 bases aligning to TRBD2. Germline lookup yields CDR1 SGHDT and CDR2 YYEEEE. Losses at the gene ends were 4 bases for V and 0 bases for J; bases not matched to a gene: 4. The CDR3 has 16 amino acids. The CDR3 spells CASSPSSGSSYNEQFF. CDR3 nucleotide sequence: TGTGCCAGCAGCCCCTCTAGCGGGAGCTCCTACAATGAGCAGTTCTTC.

This rearrangement joins TRBV6-1 to TRBJ2-1; 10 nucleotides agree with TRBD1. V gave up 5 bases and J gave up 3 bases; unmatched junction bases: 4. This CDR3 has 15 amino acids. Germline CDR1 is MNHNS and CDR2 is SASEGT. For the CDR3, the DNA is TGTGCCAGCAGTTTCCGGGACAGGGGCTACAATGAGCAGTTCTTC. Translation: CASSFRDRGYNEQFF.

This chain links TRBV5-1 with TRBJ1-1; the match to TRBD1 covers 8 bases. Germline values: CDR1 SGHRS, CDR2 YFSETQ. V shed 7 bases, J shed 0 bases, and the junction held 11 bases outside the gene matches. This CDR3 is 16 amino acids long. In DNA form, the CDR3 reads TGCGCCAGCGGCCAAAGGACAGGGATCATGAACACTGAAGCTTTCTTT. Amino acid sequence: CASGQRTGIMNTEAFF.

In nucleotides, the CDR3 is TGTGCGGCGGCACAGGGAGCAGAGACCCAGTACTTC. Its translation: CAAAQGAETQYF. This sequence joins TRBV28 and TRBJ2-5; TRBD1 is a possible D gene (6 bases). There are 12 residues in the CDR3. Germline V gene data show CDR1 as MDHEN and CDR2 as SYDVKM.

The rearrangement uses TRBV7-8 and TRBJ2-7; 8 bases align to TRBD1. Germline V gene data show CDR1 as SGHVS and CDR2 as FQNEAQ. V lost 3 bases and J lost 6; bases outside the gene matches: 13. The CDR3 runs 16 residues. The DNA for the CDR3 is TGTGCCAGCAGCTTCGCCCCGGACAGGGTTCTTTTCGAGCAGTACTTC. As protein: CASSFAPDRVLFEQYF.

The table lists this clone with a count of one. The rearrangement joins TRBV5-1 to TRBJ2-7, with D maybe TRBD2 (7 bases). V shed 4 bases and J shed 2 bases, with 16 bases lying between them. Germline V CDR1 and CDR2: SGHRS, YFSETQ. The CDR3 is 15 amino acids. The CDR3 DNA sequence: TGCGCCAGCAGCCCAAGGGGGGGTGCAACCTACGAGCAGTACTTC. It specifies CASSPRGGATYEQYF.